This T cell receptor (beta chain) appears in the sequencing data of a study of T cells after yellow fever vaccination. The study's findings and limits: Contaminating bulk clonotypes could be abundant in FACS-sorted repertoires. The secondary response peaked faster, at day 5 versus 15, but was weaker.

As concerns this clonotype: Antigen unknown.

A process of 5'RACE template switching, which added a universal primer site and UMIs, was used to make TCR cDNA. A single record per CDR3 protein comes from TCRdb applying MiXCR to the 5' RACE reads. The sample lists about 260,000 distinct CDR3 sequences; around 13% were seen once. This TCR derives from a man aged 30 to 39 who received the YFV17D yellow fever vaccine. The sequenced sample was CD4+ T cells sorted from PBMCs, obtained 45 days after the yellow fever booster vaccination.

CDR3 sequence (DNA): TGCGCCAGCAGCCAACCGGTCTACTCGCCTGAAGCTTTCTTT. Translating gives CASSQPVYSPEAFF. The chain uses TRBV4-1 and TRBJ1-1; unclear D gene. Germline V CDR1 and CDR2: MGHRA, YSYEKL. Trimming cost V 2 bases and J 6 bases, with 13 bases left between them. There are 14 residues in the CDR3.